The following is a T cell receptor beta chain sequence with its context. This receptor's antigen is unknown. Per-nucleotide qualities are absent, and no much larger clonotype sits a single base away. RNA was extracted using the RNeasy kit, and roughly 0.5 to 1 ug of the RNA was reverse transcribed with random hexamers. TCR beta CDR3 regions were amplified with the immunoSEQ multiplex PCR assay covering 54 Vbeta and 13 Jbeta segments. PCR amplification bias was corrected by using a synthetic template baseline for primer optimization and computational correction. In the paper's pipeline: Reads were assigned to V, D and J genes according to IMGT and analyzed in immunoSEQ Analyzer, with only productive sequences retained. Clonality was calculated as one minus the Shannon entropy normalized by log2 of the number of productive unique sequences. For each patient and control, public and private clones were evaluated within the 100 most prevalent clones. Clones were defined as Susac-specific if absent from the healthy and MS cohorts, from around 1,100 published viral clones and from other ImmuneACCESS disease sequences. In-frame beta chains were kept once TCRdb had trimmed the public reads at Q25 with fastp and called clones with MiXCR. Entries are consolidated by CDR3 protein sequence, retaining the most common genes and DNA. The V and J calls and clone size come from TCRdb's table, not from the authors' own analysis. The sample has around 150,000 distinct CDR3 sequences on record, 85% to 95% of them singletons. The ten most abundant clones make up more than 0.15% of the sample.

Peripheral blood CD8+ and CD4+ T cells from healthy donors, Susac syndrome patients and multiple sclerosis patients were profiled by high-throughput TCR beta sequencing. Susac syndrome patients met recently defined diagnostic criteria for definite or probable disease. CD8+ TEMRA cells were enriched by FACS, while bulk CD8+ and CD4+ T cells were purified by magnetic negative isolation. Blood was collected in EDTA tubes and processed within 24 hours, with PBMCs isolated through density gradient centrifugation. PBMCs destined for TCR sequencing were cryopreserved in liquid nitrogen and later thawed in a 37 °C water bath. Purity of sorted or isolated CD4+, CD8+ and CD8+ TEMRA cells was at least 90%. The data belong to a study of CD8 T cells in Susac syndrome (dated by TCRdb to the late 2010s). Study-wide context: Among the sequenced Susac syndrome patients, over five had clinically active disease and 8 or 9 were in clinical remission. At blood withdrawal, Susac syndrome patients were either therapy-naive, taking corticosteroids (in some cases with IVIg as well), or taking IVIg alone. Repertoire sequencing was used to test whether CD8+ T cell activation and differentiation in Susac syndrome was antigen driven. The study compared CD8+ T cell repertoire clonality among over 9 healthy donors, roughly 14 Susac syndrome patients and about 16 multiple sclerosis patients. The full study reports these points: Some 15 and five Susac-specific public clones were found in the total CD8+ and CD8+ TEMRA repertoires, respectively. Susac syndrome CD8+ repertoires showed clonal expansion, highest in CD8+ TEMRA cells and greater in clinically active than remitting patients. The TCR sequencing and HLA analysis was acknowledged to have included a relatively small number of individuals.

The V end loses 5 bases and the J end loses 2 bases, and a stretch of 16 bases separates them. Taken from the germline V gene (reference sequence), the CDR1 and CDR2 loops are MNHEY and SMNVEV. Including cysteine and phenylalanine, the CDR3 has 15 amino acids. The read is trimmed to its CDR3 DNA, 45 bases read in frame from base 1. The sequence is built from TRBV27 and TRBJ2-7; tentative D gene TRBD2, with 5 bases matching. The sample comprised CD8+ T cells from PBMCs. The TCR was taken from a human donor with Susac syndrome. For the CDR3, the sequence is CASSAGGEPAYEQYF. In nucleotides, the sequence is TGTGCCAGCAGTGCCGGAGGAGAACCGGCCTACGAGCAGTACTTC.